These T cell receptor beta chains were read from a single sample in a study of radiation and T cells in renal cell carcinoma. Using immunoSEQ multiplex PCR, the repertoire was profiled, and TCRdb retains in-frame clones only, with some absent. The sample yields 100,000 to 150,000 clones, around 80% seen once. Source: blood, taken from a patient whose treatment included radiotherapy and nephrectomy. The source of these receptors is a middle-aged man with renal cell carcinoma. The CDR3 runs from the conserved cysteine through the conserved F or W. The order of the fields is J gene, clone size, V gene, CDR3 length, D gene, CDR3 DNA, CDR3 protein. The D gene is left open where the match is weak. Size is stated for part of the rows, as once, few or many counts, or as a class when the clone is expanded.

j_gene: TRBJ2-1; abundance: NA; v_gene: TRBV6-6; len: 12; d_gene: NA; CDR3nt: TGTGCCAGCAGTTATCCAGTCGGGGAGCAGTTCTTC; CDR3aa: CASSYPVGEQFF
j_gene: TRBJ2-7; abundance: NA; v_gene: TRBV6-5; len: 14; d_gene: NA; CDR3nt: TGTGCCAGCAGTTACTCGGGTCCCGACGACGAGCAGTACTTC; CDR3aa: CASSYSGPDDEQYF
j_gene: TRBJ2-3; abundance: NA; v_gene: TRBV10-1; len: 15; d_gene: TRBD2; CDR3nt: TGCGCCAGCAGTCTTAGCGGGAGGGCCACAGATACGCAGTATTTT; CDR3aa: CASSLSGRATDTQYF
j_gene: TRBJ1-4; abundance: NA; v_gene: TRBV28; len: 16; d_gene: TRBD1; CDR3nt: TGTGCCAGCAGTTTATATGGGACAGCAACTAATGAAAAACTGTTTTTT; CDR3aa: CASSLYGTATNEKLFF
j_gene: TRBJ2-7; abundance: NA; v_gene: TRBV7-9; len: 15; d_gene: TRBD2; CDR3nt: TGTGCCAGCAGCGAAGGGGGACTAGCGGGAGACGAGCAGTACTTC; CDR3aa: CASSEGGLAGDEQYF
j_gene: TRBJ1-1; abundance: NA; v_gene: TRBV7-8; len: 15; d_gene: TRBD1; CDR3nt: TGTGCCAGCAGCTACGACGCAGGGGGTGCCACTGAAGCTTTCTTT; CDR3aa: CASSYDAGGATEAFF
j_gene: TRBJ2-3; abundance: NA; v_gene: TRBV5-4; len: 14; d_gene: TRBD2; CDR3nt: TGTGCCGGTGAACTAGCGGGGGGTGGGGATACGCAGTATTTT; CDR3aa: CAGELAGGGDTQYF
j_gene: TRBJ2-2; abundance: NA; v_gene: TRBV5-6; len: 16; d_gene: NA; CDR3nt: TGTGCCAGCAGCCCCCTTTTCTCGGGGTACACCGGGGAGCTGTTTTTT; CDR3aa: CASSPLFSGYTGELFF
j_gene: TRBJ1-2; abundance: NA; v_gene: TRBV6-5; len: 15; d_gene: TRBD1; CDR3nt: TGTGCCAGCAGTTCCGACAGGGAGGAAAACTATGGCTACACCTTC; CDR3aa: CASSSDREENYGYTF
j_gene: TRBJ2-5; abundance: NA; v_gene: TRBV18; len: 12; d_gene: NA; CDR3nt: TGTGCCAGCTCACGGGGTGGAGAGACCCAGTACTTC; CDR3aa: CASSRGGETQYF
j_gene: TRBJ2-5; abundance: NA; v_gene: TRBV29-1; len: 12; d_gene: TRBD2; CDR3nt: TGCAGCGTTGGTAGCGGGGGAGAGACCCAGTACTTC; CDR3aa: CSVGSGGETQYF
j_gene: TRBJ2-1; abundance: few; v_gene: TRBV7-3; len: 16; d_gene: TRBD1; CDR3nt: TGTGCCAGCAGCTTAAGCCGGGACAGGGCCCGCAATGAGCAGTTCTTC; CDR3aa: CASSLSRDRARNEQFF
j_gene: TRBJ2-6; abundance: NA; v_gene: TRBV19; len: 16; d_gene: NA; CDR3nt: TGTGCCAGTAGTATTGGCCCCCTCTCTGGGGCCAACGTCCTGACTTTC; CDR3aa: CASSIGPLSGANVLTF
j_gene: TRBJ1-1; abundance: NA; v_gene: TRBV11-1; len: 15; d_gene: NA; CDR3nt: TGTGCCAGCAGCTTACAGGGGTCAGGGTCTACTGAAGCTTTCTTT; CDR3aa: CASSLQGSGSTEAFF
j_gene: TRBJ2-1; abundance: NA; v_gene: TRBV7-2; len: 15; d_gene: NA; CDR3nt: TGTGCCAGCAGCTACGAGGCTCGAAGGGGCAATGAGCAGTTCTTC; CDR3aa: CASSYEARRGNEQFF
j_gene: TRBJ2-5; abundance: NA; v_gene: TRBV14; len: 12; d_gene: NA; CDR3nt: TGTGCCAGCAGCCAAGGCCGAGAGACCCAGTACTTC; CDR3aa: CASSQGRETQYF
j_gene: TRBJ2-1; abundance: NA; v_gene: TRBV7-9; len: 18; d_gene: TRBD1; CDR3nt: TGTGCCAGCAGCTTACCACGAACAGGGACAGGGTTTTATCTTGAGCAGTTCTTC; CDR3aa: CASSLPRTGTGFYLEQFF
j_gene: TRBJ2-3; abundance: NA; v_gene: TRBV7-3; len: 17; d_gene: TRBD1; CDR3nt: TGTGCCAGCAGCTTTGGCGGGACAGGGGGCGGATCAAATACGCAGTATTTT; CDR3aa: CASSFGGTGGGSNTQYF
j_gene: TRBJ1-4; abundance: NA; v_gene: TRBV5-4; len: 15; d_gene: NA; CDR3nt: TGTGCCAGCAGCTTGGGCCAGGGGACTAATGAAAAACTGTTTTTT; CDR3aa: CASSLGQGTNEKLFF
j_gene: TRBJ2-7; abundance: NA; v_gene: TRBV10-2; len: 10; d_gene: NA; CDR3nt: TGCGCCAGCACAGGCGCCGAGCAGTACTTC; CDR3aa: CASTGAEQYF
j_gene: TRBJ2-6; abundance: NA; v_gene: TRBV5-1; len: 17; d_gene: TRBD1; CDR3nt: TGCGCCAGCAGCGTGGACAGGGGGCCTGCTGGGGCCAACGTCCTGACTTTC; CDR3aa: CASSVDRGPAGANVLTF
j_gene: TRBJ1-1; abundance: NA; v_gene: TRBV6-5; len: 15; d_gene: TRBD1; CDR3nt: TGTGCCAGCAGTCCAGGGGGCTTGATGAACACTGAAGCTTTCTTT; CDR3aa: CASSPGGLMNTEAFF
j_gene: TRBJ2-2; abundance: few; v_gene: TRBV9; len: 15; d_gene: TRBD1; CDR3nt: TGTGCCAGCAGCGTGTACAGGGGCGTGGGCGGGGAGCTGTTTTTT; CDR3aa: CASSVYRGVGGELFF
j_gene: TRBJ2-5; abundance: few; v_gene: TRBV7-7; len: 13; d_gene: NA; CDR3nt: TGTGCTAGCAGCCCGAGGGAAAAAGAGACCCAGTACTTC; CDR3aa: CASSPREKETQYF
j_gene: TRBJ2-7; abundance: NA; v_gene: TRBV7-8; len: 12; d_gene: NA; CDR3nt: TGTGCCAGCAGCTTACTGTTTTGGGAGCAGTACTTC; CDR3aa: CASSLLFWEQYF
j_gene: TRBJ1-2; abundance: medium-sized; v_gene: TRBV6-1; len: 12; d_gene: NA; CDR3nt: TGTGCCAGCAGTGAAGCGGTAAGGGGCTACACCTTC; CDR3aa: CASSEAVRGYTF
j_gene: TRBJ1-2; abundance: NA; v_gene: TRBV7-9; len: 13; d_gene: TRBD1; CDR3nt: TGTGCCAGCAGCCCAGGGGGCGGTCATGGCTACACCTTC; CDR3aa: CASSPGGGHGYTF
j_gene: TRBJ1-4; abundance: NA; v_gene: TRBV4-2; len: 15; d_gene: NA; CDR3nt: TGTGCCAGCAGCCCGCCTCGGCCCAAAAATGAAAAACTGTTTTTT; CDR3aa: CASSPPRPKNEKLFF
j_gene: TRBJ2-6; abundance: once; v_gene: TRBV9; len: 15; d_gene: NA; CDR3nt: TGTGCCAGCAGCGTAGTGTCCTCTGGGGCCAACGTCCTGACTTTC; CDR3aa: CASSVVSSGANVLTF
j_gene: TRBJ2-3; abundance: NA; v_gene: TRBV28; len: 14; d_gene: NA; CDR3nt: TGTGCCAGCGGTCAGAGTGGAAGGTCAGATACGCAGTATTTT; CDR3aa: CASGQSGRSDTQYF
j_gene: TRBJ1-4; abundance: NA; v_gene: TRBV19; len: 14; d_gene: NA; CDR3nt: TGTGCCAGTAGTATAAAACTGAGAGGTGAAAAACTGTTTTTT; CDR3aa: CASSIKLRGEKLFF
j_gene: TRBJ2-4; abundance: few; v_gene: TRBV4-1; len: 15; d_gene: TRBD1; CDR3nt: TGCGCCAGCAGCCGAGAACAGGGGGGAGTGGACATTCAGTACTTC; CDR3aa: CASSREQGGVDIQYF
j_gene: TRBJ2-7; abundance: NA; v_gene: TRBV7-8; len: 16; d_gene: TRBD1; CDR3nt: TGTGCCAGCAGCCCGGGGATCGGGACAGGTAACTACGAGCAGTACTTC; CDR3aa: CASSPGIGTGNYEQYF
j_gene: TRBJ1-4; abundance: NA; v_gene: TRBV4-2; len: 15; d_gene: NA; CDR3nt: TGTGCCAGCAGCCAAGATAGGGGACCTGATGAAAAACTGTTTTTT; CDR3aa: CASSQDRGPDEKLFF
j_gene: TRBJ2-5; abundance: NA; v_gene: TRBV7-6; len: 16; d_gene: TRBD2; CDR3nt: TGTGCCAGCAGCTTGGGGACTAGCGGGAGTGCAGAGACCCAGTACTTC; CDR3aa: CASSLGTSGSAETQYF
j_gene: TRBJ1-5; abundance: NA; v_gene: TRBV15; len: 12; d_gene: NA; CDR3nt: TGTGCCACCAGCAGAGATTGGGAGCCCCAGCATTTT; CDR3aa: CATSRDWEPQHF
j_gene: TRBJ1-2; abundance: NA; v_gene: TRBV29-1; len: 11; d_gene: NA; CDR3nt: TGCAGCGTTGGGGGGGGCCATGGCTACACCTTC; CDR3aa: CSVGGGHGYTF
j_gene: TRBJ2-5; abundance: NA; v_gene: TRBV6-5; len: 13; d_gene: NA; CDR3nt: TGTGCCAGTCAGGAGGCTCGAGTGGGGACCCAGTACTTC; CDR3aa: CASQEARVGTQYF
j_gene: TRBJ2-4; abundance: NA; v_gene: TRBV5-1; len: 15; d_gene: TRBD1; CDR3nt: TGCGCCAGCAGCTTGGAGGGGGCTGGCAAAAACATTCAGTACTTC; CDR3aa: CASSLEGAGKNIQYF
j_gene: TRBJ2-5; abundance: NA; v_gene: TRBV5-1; len: 13; d_gene: NA; CDR3nt: TGCGCCAGCAGCCGCTGGAGACAAGAGACCCAGTACTTC; CDR3aa: CASSRWRQETQYF
j_gene: TRBJ2-2; abundance: NA; v_gene: TRBV7-6; len: 14; d_gene: NA; CDR3nt: TGTGCCGCGACGAGAGCCGCGAACACCGGGGAGCTGTTTTTT; CDR3aa: CAATRAANTGELFF
j_gene: TRBJ1-5; abundance: NA; v_gene: TRBV27; len: 18; d_gene: NA; CDR3nt: TGTGCCAGCAGCACTTGGGAACGGGGGGAGGGGAGCAATCAGCCCCAGCATTTT; CDR3aa: CASSTWERGEGSNQPQHF
j_gene: TRBJ2-3; abundance: NA; v_gene: TRBV4-3; len: 15; d_gene: TRBD2; CDR3nt: TGCGCCAGCAGCCTTAGCGGGGGGAGCACAGATACGCAGTATTTT; CDR3aa: CASSLSGGSTDTQYF
j_gene: TRBJ2-3; abundance: NA; v_gene: TRBV4-3; len: 16; d_gene: TRBD2; CDR3nt: TGCGCCAGCAGCCAACTCGGGGGGATCCCCACAGATACGCAGTATTTT; CDR3aa: CASSQLGGIPTDTQYF
j_gene: TRBJ2-7; abundance: NA; v_gene: TRBV5-1; len: 12; d_gene: NA; CDR3nt: TGCGCCAGCAGCGTCGACAGCTACGAGCAGTACTTC; CDR3aa: CASSVDSYEQYF